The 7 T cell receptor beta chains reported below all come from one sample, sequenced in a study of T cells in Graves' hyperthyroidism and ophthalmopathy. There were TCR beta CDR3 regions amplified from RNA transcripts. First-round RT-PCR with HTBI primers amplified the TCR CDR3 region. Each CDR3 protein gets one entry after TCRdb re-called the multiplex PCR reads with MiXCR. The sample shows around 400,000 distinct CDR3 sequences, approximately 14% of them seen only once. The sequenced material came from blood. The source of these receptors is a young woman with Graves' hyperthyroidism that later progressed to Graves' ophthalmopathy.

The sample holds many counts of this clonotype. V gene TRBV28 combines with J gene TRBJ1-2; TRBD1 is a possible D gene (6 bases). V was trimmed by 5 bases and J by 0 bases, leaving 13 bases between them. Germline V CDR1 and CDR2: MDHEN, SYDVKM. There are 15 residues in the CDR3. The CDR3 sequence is CASSPVGQTNYGYTF. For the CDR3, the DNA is TGTGCCAGCAGTCCTGTAGGACAGACTAACTATGGCTACACCTTC.

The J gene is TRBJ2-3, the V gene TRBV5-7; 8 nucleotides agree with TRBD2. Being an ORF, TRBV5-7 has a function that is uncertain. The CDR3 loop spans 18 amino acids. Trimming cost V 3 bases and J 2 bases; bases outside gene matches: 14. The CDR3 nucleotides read TGTGCCAGCAGCTCGGGTCCCAGCGGGAGATGGTTCACAGATACGCAGTATTTT. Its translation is CASSSGPSGRWFTDTQYF.

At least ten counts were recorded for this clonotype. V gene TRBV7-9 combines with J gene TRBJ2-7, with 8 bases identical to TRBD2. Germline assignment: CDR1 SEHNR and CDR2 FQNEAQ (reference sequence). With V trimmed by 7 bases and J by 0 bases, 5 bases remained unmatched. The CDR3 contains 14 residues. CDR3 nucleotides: TGTGCCAGCACTCCGGGGGGGAACTCCTACGAGCAGTACTTC. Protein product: CASTPGGNSYEQYF.

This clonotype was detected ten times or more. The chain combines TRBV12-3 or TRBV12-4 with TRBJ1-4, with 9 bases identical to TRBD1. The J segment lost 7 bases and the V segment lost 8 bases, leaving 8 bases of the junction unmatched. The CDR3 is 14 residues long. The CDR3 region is CASSGGQGPEKLFF. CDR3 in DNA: TGTGCCAGCTCTGGGGGACAGGGACCTGAAAAACTGTTTTTT.

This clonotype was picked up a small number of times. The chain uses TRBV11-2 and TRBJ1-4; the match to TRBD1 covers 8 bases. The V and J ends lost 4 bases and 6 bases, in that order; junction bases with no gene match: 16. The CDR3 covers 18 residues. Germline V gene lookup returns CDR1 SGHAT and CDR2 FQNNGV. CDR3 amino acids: CASSSFQVRGPFHEKLFF. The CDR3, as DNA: TGTGCCAGCAGCTCTTTCCAAGTCAGGGGGCCTTTCCATGAAAAACTGTTTTTT.

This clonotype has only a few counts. As DNA, the CDR3 is TGTGCCAGTCGGACAGGGAGAGGTCAGCCCCAGCATTTT. It specifies CASRTGRGQPQHF. This sequence joins TRBV27 and TRBJ1-5; 8 bases map to TRBD1. This CDR3 is 13 amino acids long. Trimming at V came to 9 bases and at J to 6 bases, leaving 7 bases not matched to a gene. The germline CDR1 and CDR2 sequences are MNHEY and SMNVEV (reference sequence).

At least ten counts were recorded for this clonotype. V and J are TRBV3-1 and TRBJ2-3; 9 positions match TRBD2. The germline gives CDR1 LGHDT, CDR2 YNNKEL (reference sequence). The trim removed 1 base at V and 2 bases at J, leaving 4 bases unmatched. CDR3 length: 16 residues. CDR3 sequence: CASSQVASGNTDTQYF. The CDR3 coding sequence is TGTGCCAGCAGCCAAGTTGCTAGCGGGAACACAGATACGCAGTATTTT.